This entry lists 11 T cell receptor beta chains sequenced from one sample in a study of blood T cells in healthy people across ages. For the second PCR, which ran for roughly 7 to 11 cycles, a sample-barcoded 5' primer and a J-beta primer mix were used. TCRdb redid the calling of the 5' RACE reads with MiXCR, one entry per CDR3 protein. The sample shows 1.5 million to 2 million distinct CDR3 sequences, roughly 30% of them seen only once. Sequencing input: blood. The receptors shown here come from a woman in her twenties or thirties in good health.

The chain joins TRBV20-1 to TRBJ2-7, with 14 bases aligning to TRBD2. Germline CDR1 is DFQATT and CDR2 is SNEGSKA (reference sequence). The CDR3 is 15 residues long. The V segment lost 6 bases and the J segment 2 bases; nucleotides outside the gene matches: 6. CDR3 in DNA: TGCAGTGCACCGGGACTAGCGGGGGACCCCTACGAGCAGTACTTC. Protein sequence: CSAPGLAGDPYEQYF.

This clonotype was observed many times. The chain has TRBV5-1 and TRBJ2-7; D unresolved. Germline assignment: CDR1 SGHRS and CDR2 YFSETQ. The CDR3 runs to 13 residues. V dropped 0 bases and J dropped 5 bases, with 9 bases sitting between them. The CDR3 DNA is TGCGCCAGCAGCTTGGCGGGTCCAAACGAGCAGTACTTC. Residues: CASSLAGPNEQYF. Complete variable domain (other parts from reference TRBV5-1 and TRBJ2-7): KAGVTQTPRYLIKTRGQQVTLSCSPISGHRSVSWYQQTPGQGLQFLFEYFSETQRNKGNFPGRFSGRQFSNSRSEMNVSTLELGDSALYLCASSLAGPNEQYFGPGTRLTVT.

The rearrangement joins TRBV4-1 to TRBJ1-2; D is ambiguous. The CDR3 spans 12 residues. V gave up 0 bases and J gave up 7 bases, with 6 bases separating them. CDR1 and CDR2 (germline): MGHRA, YSYEKL. CDR3 amino acids: CASSQEVAGYTF. The CDR3 coding sequence is TGCGCCAGCAGCCAAGAGGTTGCTGGCTACACCTTC.

This clonotype was detected many times. The chain recombines TRBV12-3 or TRBV12-4 with TRBJ2-1; D is unresolved. This CDR3 has 14 residues. V was pared by 2 bases and J by 6 bases, with 11 bases between. The CDR3 is CASSLSSESNEQFF. The CDR3 DNA follows: TGTGCCAGCAGTTTATCTTCGGAGAGCAATGAGCAGTTCTTC.

The V and J genes are TRBV28 and TRBJ2-5, with TRBD2 matching over 15 bases. The J segment lost 13 bases and the V segment lost 6 bases, leaving 6 bases of the junction unmatched. Germline CDR1 reads MDHEN; CDR2 reads SYDVKM. The CDR3 loop spans 13 amino acids. CDR3 loop: CASRGTSGGLMYF. CDR3 DNA: TGTGCCAGCAGGGGGACTAGCGGGGGGTTAATGTACTTC.

This clonotype has more than one count but fewer than ten. This chain joins TRBV7-6 and TRBJ1-6; possibly TRBD1 for D (6 bases). Trimming left V 3 bases short and J 6 bases short, with 12 bases between. Germline V gene data show CDR1 as SGHVS and CDR2 as FNYEAQ. The CDR3 is 15 amino acids. DNA for the CDR3: TGTGCCAGCAGCTTCTCAGGGGAGGCTAATTCACCCCTCCACTTT. It encodes CASSFSGEANSPLHF. Complete variable domain (other parts from reference TRBV7-6 and TRBJ1-6): GAGVSQSPRYKVTKRGQDVALRCDPISGHVSLYWYRQALGQGPEFLTYFNYEAQQDKSGLPNDRFSAERPEGSISTLTIQRTEQRDSAMYRCASSFSGEANSPLHFGNGTRLTVT.

The table lists this clonotype with many counts. This chain uses TRBV7-2 with TRBJ1-4, with D possibly being TRBD1 (6 bases). Germline values: CDR1 SGHTA, CDR2 FQGNSA. The V and J ends lost 2 bases and 7 bases respectively, with 11 bases between them. There are 14 residues in the CDR3. The CDR3 nucleotides are TGTGCCAGCAGCTTAACAGGGAGAGGTGAAAAACTGTTTTTT. Translation: CASSLTGRGEKLFF.

The V call is TRBV5-8, the J call TRBJ2-2; 9 bases agree with TRBD1. Looked up from germline, CDR1 is SGHTS and CDR2 is YDEGEE. This CDR3 is 15 amino acids long. The junction had 2 bases not matched to a gene; V was cut back by 0 bases and J by 5 bases. The CDR3 here is CASSLGTGATGELFF. CDR3 nucleotides: TGTGCCAGCAGCTTGGGGACAGGGGCGACCGGGGAGCTGTTTTTT.

The V and J genes are TRBV5-1 and TRBJ1-1; possibly TRBD1 for D (5 bases). Germline assignment: CDR1 SGHRS and CDR2 YFSETQ. This CDR3 has 12 amino acids. V gave up 6 bases and J gave up 4 bases, with 10 bases separating them. The CDR3, as DNA: TGCGCCAGCACGGGGCGTGGCACTGAAGCTTTCTTT. Translated, it gives CASTGRGTEAFF.

This clonotype was detected many times. The chain is built from TRBV6-5 and TRBJ2-5; 13 positions agree with TRBD2. Germline values: CDR1 MNHEY, CDR2 SVGAGI. The CDR3 length is 16 residues. V lost 6 bases to trimming and J lost 6 bases; unmatched junction nucleotides: 10. This CDR3 is CASRPGLAGDRKTQYF. The CDR3 bases are TGTGCCAGCAGACCCGGACTAGCGGGAGATCGGAAGACCCAGTACTTC.

V is TRBV7-2 and J is TRBJ2-7, with TRBD1 matching over 9 bases. Germline V gene lookup returns CDR1 SGHTA and CDR2 FQGNSA. This CDR3 has 15 amino acids. Trimming removed 5 bases from V and 2 bases from J; junction bases left unmatched: 7. CDR3 in DNA: TGTGCCAGCAGCACACGGACAGGGGACGCCTACGAGCAGTACTTC. Protein: CASSTRTGDAYEQYF. The full variable domain, rest sourced from reference TRBV7-2 and TRBJ2-7, is GAGVSQSPSNKVTEKGKDVELRCDPISGHTALYWYRQSLGQGLEFLIYFQGNSAPDKSGLPSDRFSAERTGGSVSTLTIQRTQQEDSAVYLCASSTRTGDAYEQYFGPGTRLTVT.